These 5 T cell receptor beta chains were sequenced from one sample in a study of regulatory T cells in long-lasting Graves disease. Described time point: newly diagnosed GD, antithyroid drugs for less than 3 months. The TCR library used RNA extracted from PBMCs. CDR3 regions were amplified by Arm-PCR using iRepertoire HTBI primers to build TCR beta libraries. MiXCR, run by TCRdb on the multiplex PCR reads, gives a single entry per CDR3 protein. The sample has a few hundred thousand distinct CDR3 sequences, over 9.5% seen once. The data also belong to a second study, concerning T cells in Graves' hyperthyroidism and ophthalmopathy.

The sequences come from peripheral blood mononuclear cells (PBMCs), collected at new diagnosis, from a patient treated with antithyroid drugs. Source of these receptors: a woman younger than 30 with Graves disease.

This clonotype came up a few times. The J gene is TRBJ1-1, the V gene TRBV5-1; 7 positions match TRBD1. Trimming took 8 bases from V and 3 from J; bases not matched to a gene: 10. The length of the CDR3 is 14 residues. Germline V lookup: CDR1 SGHRS, CDR2 YFSETQ. The CDR3 spells CASSIGGADTEAFF. CDR3 bases: TGCGCCAGTAGCATAGGGGGCGCAGACACTGAAGCTTTCTTT.

This clonotype was recorded many times. The chain recombines TRBV6-2 or TRBV6-3 with TRBJ2-3; the match to TRBD2 covers 8 bases. This CDR3 comprises 15 residues. Germline-derived CDR1 and CDR2 are MNHEY and SVGEGT. V lost 2 bases, J lost 4 bases, and 5 bases stayed unmatched. The CDR3 loop is CASSYVGGVADTQYF. The DNA for the CDR3 is TGTGCCAGCAGTTACGTCGGGGGGGTCGCAGATACGCAGTATTTT.

This clonotype was detected a few times. This chain connects TRBV6-1 to TRBJ1-1; D perhaps matches TRBD1 (6 bases). Germline V CDR1 and CDR2: MNHNS, SASEGT. V dropped 6 bases and J dropped 4 bases, with 18 bases sitting between them. This CDR3 has 15 residues. CDR3 coding DNA: TGTGCCAGCAGAAATGGGGGGACAATGAGCACTGAAGCTTTCTTT. It yields the protein CASRNGGTMSTEAFF.

There are many counts of this clonotype. This chain uses TRBV20-1 with TRBJ2-7, with TRBD2 identical over 11 bases. The CDR3 covers 14 residues. Germline V gene data show CDR1 as DFQATT and CDR2 as SNEGSKA (reference sequence). Trimming took 3 bases from V and 3 from J; bases not matched to a gene: 4. The CDR3 DNA reads TGCAGTGCTAGTGGGACTAGCGGAAACTACGAGCAGTACTTC. This gives the protein CSASGTSGNYEQYF.

The V gene is TRBV7-2, the J gene TRBJ1-5; possible D gene TRBD1, 5 bases. V was cut by 1 base and J by 6 bases, with 13 bases left in between. The CDR3 extends over 15 amino acids. CDR1 SGHTA and CDR2 FQGNSA come from the germline V gene. Here the CDR3 DNA reads TGTGCCAGCAGCTTAGACGGGGCGGTGAGTCAGCCCCAGCATTTT. As protein: CASSLDGAVSQPQHF.